The 30 T cell receptor beta chains listed next were all sequenced from one sample in a study of tumor and adjacent non-tumor tissue in lung cancer. This sample's RNA came from whole unsorted tissue. TCRbeta libraries were built with three rounds of nested PCR, modified from ARM-PCR. Using its own MiXCR run on the multiplex PCR reads, TCRdb lists one record per CDR3 protein. This table has some 90,000 distinct CDR3 sequences, roughly 62% appearing once. Material: lung tumor tissue. These receptors came from an older man with non-small cell lung cancer.

This clonotype was found a few times. The chain has TRBV10-2 and TRBJ1-6; D not resolved. This CDR3 is 12 amino acids long. Trimming pared 4 bases from V and 13 bases from J, leaving 11 bases between. Germline-derived CDR1 and CDR2 are WSHSY and SAAADI. Here the CDR3 DNA reads TGCGCCAGCAGTGTTCCCTGTGATCCCCTCCACTTT. Encoded protein: CASSVPCDPLHF.

As for this clonotype: With a much larger clone just one base away, this may be a read error. The V call is TRBV5-4, the J call TRBJ1-2; no firm D call. In germline, CDR1 is SGHNT, CDR2 YYREEE (reference sequence). V dropped 6 bases and J dropped 4 bases, with 13 bases sitting between them. The CDR3 length is 13 residues. CDR3 residues: CASIFAGPYGYTF. For the CDR3, the DNA is TGTGCCAGCATCTTTGCAGGACCCTATGGCTACACCTTC.

About this clonotype itself: The germline gene is not matched at one end of the junction; a read error may be the cause. The chain recombines TRBV11-2 with TRBJ2-7, with 8 positions matching TRBD2. Germline-derived CDR1 and CDR2 are SGHAT and FQNNGV. The CDR3 sequence is 14 residues long. This chain's CDR3 is CASTSERGSYERYF. CDR3 nucleotides: TGTGCCAGCACCTCCGAGCGGGGGTCCTACGAGCGGTACTTC. Full variable domain (outside the CDR3, taken from reference TRBV11-2 and TRBJ2-7): EAGVAQSPRYKIIEKRQSVAFWCNPISGHATLYWYQQILGQGPKLLIQFQNNGVVDDSQLPKDRFSAERLKGVDSTLKIQPAKLEDSAVYLCASTSERGSYERYFGPGTRLTVT.

This clonotype was seen repeatedly, ten times or more. The chain uses TRBV29-1 and TRBJ1-4; 7 positions agree with TRBD1. The V gene's germline CDR1 is SQVTM and CDR2 ANQGSEA. The CDR3 loop spans 13 amino acids. Trimming cost V 6 bases and J 7 bases; bases outside gene matches: 8. The CDR3 DNA reads TGCAGCGTCGCGGACAGGCAGGCTGAAAAACTGTTTTTT. Translation gives CSVADRQAEKLFF.

As concerns this clonotype: Mismatch with germline at one junction end may stem from a read error. The chain uses TRBV11-2 and TRBJ2-3; no firm D call. The J call is in doubt because the DNA end fits TRBJ1-5 better. CDR1 is SGHAT, CDR2 FQNNGV, per germline. The CDR3 is made up of 15 amino acids. As DNA, the CDR3 is TGCGCCGGCAGCTTACTAGCGGTCAGTACAGATACGCAGCATTTT. This gives the protein CAGSLLAVSTDTQHF.

This clonotype was observed many times. The chain combines TRBV5-4 with TRBJ2-2; 7 nucleotides match TRBD2. Per germline, CDR1 SGHNT and CDR2 YYREEE (reference sequence). The CDR3 sequence is 15 residues long. Trimming removed 7 bases from V and 2 bases from J; junction bases left unmatched: 8. This CDR3 is CASGKREENTGELFF. In DNA form, the CDR3 reads TGTGCCAGCGGAAAACGGGAGGAAAACACCGGGGAGCTGTTTTTT.

Of note for this clonotype: With a much larger clone just one base away, this may be a read error. The V gene is TRBV12-3 or TRBV12-4, the J gene TRBJ2-7; D is perhaps TRBD1 (6 bases). This CDR3 region has 15 residues. V dropped 6 bases and J dropped 1 base, with 16 bases sitting between them. CDR3 sequence reads: CASRIGTTTSYEQYF. CDR3 DNA sequence: TGTGCCAGCAGAATCGGGACAACTACTTCCTACGAGCAGTACTTC.

The CDR3 loop is CASSLVRMAGYGYTF. The CDR3 DNA is TGTGCCAGCAGTTTAGTACGGATGGCGGGCTATGGCTACACCTTC. This chain links TRBV28 with TRBJ1-2; unclear D gene. The V end lost 2 bases, the J end lost 4 bases, and 14 bases lay between the germline ends. The CDR3 covers 15 residues. CDR1 and CDR2 (germline): MDHEN, SYDVKM.

Turning to this clonotype: A much larger clone lies a single base off, so this may be a read error. The chain links TRBV5-6 to TRBJ2-7; D is ambiguous. The CDR3 runs to 13 residues. Germline V gene lookup returns CDR1 SGHDT and CDR2 YYEEEE. Between the trimmed V and J ends, which lost 1 base and 3 bases, there was a span of 8 bases. CDR3: CASSLSLYYEQYF. CDR3 DNA: TGTGCCAGCAGCTTGTCTCTCTACTACGAGCAGTACTTC.

The chain couples TRBV20-1 to TRBJ2-1, with 7 bases that match TRBD2. The CDR3 sequence is 16 residues long. With V trimmed by 5 bases and J by 2 bases, 12 bases remained unmatched. Germline CDR1 and CDR2: DFQATT and SNEGSKA (reference sequence). CDR3 residues: CSAQGGAGDAYNEQFF. The CDR3 nucleotides are TGCAGTGCTCAAGGCGGGGCGGGAGACGCCTACAATGAGCAGTTCTTC.

A word on this clonotype: Compared with germline, one end of the junction differs, possibly owing to a read error. This sequence joins TRBV5-4 and TRBJ2-3; no definite D call. The length of the CDR3 is 12 residues. Germline CDR1 SGHNT, CDR2 YYREEE (reference sequence). The CDR3 DNA reads TGTGCCAGCAGCTATCGAGCATATACACAGTATTTT. Amino acids: CASSYRAYTQYF.

The chain employs TRBV5-5 and TRBJ2-3; a possible D gene is TRBD2 (7 bases). Germline CDR1 reads SGHKS; CDR2 reads YYEKEE (reference sequence). V lost 3 bases and J 11 bases, leaving 22 bases between the germline ends. The CDR3 spans 15 residues. CDR3 in amino acids: CASSWGGLSTGRQYF. In DNA form, the CDR3 reads TGTGCCAGCAGCTGGGGGGGGCTAAGCACAGGTAGGCAGTATTTT.

To note about this clonotype: Because the CDR3 is missing its conserved closing phenylalanine or tryptophan, this is likely a read error. The genes are TRBV11-1 and TRBJ2-3, with D possibly being TRBD1 (5 bases). This CDR3 has 14 residues. CDR1 and CDR2 (germline): SGHAT, FQDESV (reference sequence). CDR3 DNA: TGTGCCAACAGCTTAGACAGCCCCACAGATACGCAGTATTCT. It encodes CANSLDSPTDTQYS.

Turning to this clonotype: Since no conserved phenylalanine or tryptophan closes the CDR3, a read error is the likely cause. The rearrangement links TRBV6-1 to TRBJ2-2; D possibly uses TRBD1 or TRBD2 (6 bases each). CDR1 is MNHNS and CDR2 is SASEGT in the germline V gene. This CDR3 spans 15 amino acids. The CDR3 loop is CASKRGHQTAGGLFI. The CDR3 region has the DNA TGTGCCAGCAAACGGGGACACCAGACGGCCGGGGGGCTGTTTATC.

A remark on this clonotype: Because the CDR3 is missing its conserved closing phenylalanine or tryptophan, this is likely a read error. The DNA is omitted, as the CDR3 cannot be located on it reliably, and the CDR3 follows TCRdb's listing. J is TRBJ1-1 and V is TRBV6-5; TRBD1 is taken as the D call from the table, unchecked against the DNA. The CDR3 is 13 amino acids long, termini counted. Looked up from germline, CDR1 is MNHEY and CDR2 is SVGAGI. The CDR3 sequence is CASSYLRGEEAFY.

This clonotype was observed a handful of times. The chain links TRBV5-1 to TRBJ1-2, with D perhaps matching TRBD1 (5 bases). The CDR3 covers 14 residues. The V end lost 4 bases, the J end lost 4 bases, and 14 bases lay between the germline ends. Germline V gene data show CDR1 as SGHRS and CDR2 as YFSETQ. CDR3 bases: TGCGCCAGCAGCCCGGGAGGACAAGGCTATGGCTACACCTTC. Translating gives CASSPGGQGYGYTF. The full variable domain, in which reference TRBV5-1 and TRBJ1-2 provide the parts outside the CDR3, is KAGVTQTPRYLIKTRGQQVTLSCSPISGHRSVSWYQQTPGQGLQFLFEYFSETQRNKGNFPGRFSGRQFSNSRSEMNVSTLELGDSALYLCASSPGGQGYGYTFGSGTRLTVV.

The chain links TRBV11-2 to TRBJ2-1; TRBD2 might be the D (5 bases). The CDR3 extends over 15 amino acids. Trimming took off 7 bases at V and 7 bases at J, with 20 bases between the two ends. The germline gives CDR1 SGHAT, CDR2 FQNNGV. CDR3: CASNLTNGKGNEQFF. DNA of the CDR3: TGTGCCAGCAACTTGACTAACGGTAAAGGAAATGAGCAGTTCTTC.

This clonotype occurred a few times. This could be a read error, since a much larger clone is one nucleotide away. V gene TRBV12-3 or TRBV12-4 combines with J gene TRBJ2-1; perhaps TRBD1 as D (6 bases). The CDR3 is 15 amino acids. Trimming shortened V by 5 bases and J by 9 bases, and 20 bases separated the two germline ends. The CDR3 DNA follows: TGTGCCAGCAGTCCGGGTCAAACAGGGCATCGTGAGCAGTTCTTC. Protein: CASSPGQTGHREQFF.

About this clonotype itself: A much more abundant neighbour one base away suggests this may be a read error. The CDR3 end shows no conserved phenylalanine or tryptophan, and so a read error is likely. The V and J genes are TRBV28 and TRBJ1-6; D might be TRBD1 (5 bases). The germline CDR1 and CDR2 sequences are MDHEN and SYDVKM. V was trimmed by 3 bases and J by 10 bases, leaving 13 bases between them. The CDR3 length is 14 residues. CDR3 nucleotide sequence: TGTGCCAGCAGTTTCGGGGGTGGGCGATCACCCCTCCACCTT. Translating it yields CASSFGGGRSPLHL.

This clonotype was seen only a few times. The chain carries TRBV28 and TRBJ1-2, with 8 bases identical to TRBD1. In germline, CDR1 is MDHEN, CDR2 SYDVKM. J was trimmed by 6 bases and V by 2 bases; bases with no gene match: 5. The CDR3 extends over 14 amino acids. In DNA form, the CDR3 reads TGTGCCAGCAGTTTAACAGGGGGGAGAAATGGCTACACCTTC. This sequence encodes CASSLTGGRNGYTF.

With respect to this clonotype: A much more abundant neighbour one base away suggests this may be a read error. The V gene is TRBV7-3, the J gene TRBJ2-5; TRBD2 matches 7 bases. The CDR3 extends over 13 amino acids. The germline V gene has CDR1 SGHTA and CDR2 FQGTGA. The CDR3 DNA is TGTACCAGCAGCTTAAGGGAGGGAGAGACCCAGTACTTC. This translates into CTSSLREGETQYF.

In regard to this clonotype: A much larger clone sits a single nucleotide away, making a read error possible. The chain uses TRBV12-3 or TRBV12-4 and TRBJ2-2, with 7 positions matching TRBD2. The V segment lost 1 base and the J segment 3 bases; nucleotides outside the gene matches: 2. The CDR3 is made up of 15 amino acids. CDR3 in amino acids: CASSLGGRDTGELFF. Written as DNA, the CDR3 is TGTGCCAGCAGTTTAGGGGGGAGGGACACCGGGGAGCTGTTTTTT.

With respect to this clonotype: The conserved closing phenylalanine or tryptophan is absent in this CDR3, likely reflecting a read error. The chain combines TRBV10-2 with TRBJ2-2; D not resolved. This CDR3 is 13 amino acids long. With 7 bases removed from V and 1 base from J, the gap between germline ends came to 7 bases. Germline V lookup: CDR1 WSHSY, CDR2 SAAADI. In DNA, the CDR3 is TGCGCCAGCATGGGTCAGAACACCGGGGAGCTGTTTTAT. Its translation is CASMGQNTGELFY.

As regards this clonotype: A much larger clone differs by one base, so this may be a read error. The rearrangement uses TRBV6-6 and TRBJ2-2; 10 bases align to TRBD1. This CDR3 contains 15 residues. V gave up 6 bases and J gave up 5 bases; unmatched junction bases: 6. Germline CDR1 and CDR2: MNHNY and SVGAGI (reference sequence). CDR3 loop: CASSFGQGGTGELFF. The DNA of the CDR3 is TGTGCCAGCAGCTTTGGACAGGGGGGGACCGGGGAGCTGTTTTTT.

V is TRBV11-2 and J is TRBJ2-5; tentatively, D is TRBD1 (6 bases). Germline lookup yields CDR1 SGHAT and CDR2 FQNNGV. The CDR3 totals 13 residues. Between the trimmed V and J ends, which lost 7 bases and 9 bases, there was a span of 18 bases. CDR3 in DNA: TGTGCCAGCACTTTAAACAGGGAACAGTCCCAGTACTTC. This translates into CASTLNREQSQYF. Filled out from reference TRBV11-2 and TRBJ2-5, the complete variable domain reads EAGVAQSPRYKIIEKRQSVAFWCNPISGHATLYWYQQILGQGPKLLIQFQNNGVVDDSQLPKDRFSAERLKGVDSTLKIQPAKLEDSAVYLCASTLNREQSQYFGPGTRLLVL.

This clonotype was observed once. The junction differs from germline at one of its ends, possibly a read error. The chain is built from TRBV11-2 and TRBJ2-7; 10 nucleotides match TRBD2. Per germline, CDR1 SGHAT and CDR2 FQNNGV. The CDR3 totals 15 residues. The chain's CDR3 is CVSSLDLAGGSGWYF. The CDR3 DNA sequence: TGTGTCAGCAGTTTAGATTTAGCGGGGGGCTCCGGTTGGTACTTC. The entire variable domain, with the rest obtained from reference TRBV11-2 and TRBJ2-7, is as follows: EAGVAQSPRYKIIEKRQSVAFWCNPISGHATLYWYQQILGQGPKLLIQFQNNGVVDDSQLPKDRFSAERLKGVDSTLKIQPAKLEDSAVYLCVSSLDLAGGSGWYFGPGTRLTVT.

About this clonotype: An end of the junction does not agree with germline; a read error may underlie this. This sequence joins TRBV6-6 and TRBJ1-3; possible D gene TRBD1, 6 bases. This CDR3 has 18 amino acids. Germline CDR1 MNHNY, CDR2 SVGAGI (reference sequence). In DNA, the CDR3 is TGTGCAAGCAGTTACTCTGGAGCCTTAGGGGGCTCTGGAAACACCATATATTTT. This sequence encodes CASSYSGALGGSGNTIYF.

The chain is built from TRBV27 and TRBJ1-1, with D possibly TRBD1 on 6 matching bases. The CDR3 totals 15 residues. The germline V gene encodes CDR1 MNHEY and CDR2 SMNVEV (reference sequence). V shed 3 bases and J shed 2 bases, with 13 bases lying between them. Here the CDR3 reads CASSFSGAGNTEAFF. In DNA form, the CDR3 reads TGTGCCAGCAGTTTTTCGGGGGCGGGTAACACTGAAGCTTTCTTT.

About this clonotype: This may be a read error, as it is one base from a much larger clone. It is likely a read error, because the conserved phenylalanine at the end of the CDR3 is missing. This sequence joins TRBV10-2 and TRBJ2-6, with 7 bases lining up with TRBD2. J gave up 0 bases and V 4 bases, and 6 bases lay outside the gene matches. The CDR3 is 17 residues long. The germline CDR1 and CDR2 sequences are WSHSY and SAAADI. CDR3 region: CASSVLAGGSGANVLTL. CDR3 nucleotides: TGCGCCAGCAGTGTCTTAGCGGGCGGCTCTGGGGCCAACGTCCTGACTCTC.

The genes are TRBV30 and TRBJ2-1; 11 bases agree with TRBD2. The CDR3 runs to 12 residues. Per germline, CDR1 GTSNPN and CDR2 SVGIG (reference sequence). V lost 3 bases, J lost 15 bases, and 7 bases stayed unmatched. CDR3 nucleotides: TGTGCCTGGAGACCAACTAGCGGGGGAGGGTTCTTC. This sequence encodes CAWRPTSGGGFF.